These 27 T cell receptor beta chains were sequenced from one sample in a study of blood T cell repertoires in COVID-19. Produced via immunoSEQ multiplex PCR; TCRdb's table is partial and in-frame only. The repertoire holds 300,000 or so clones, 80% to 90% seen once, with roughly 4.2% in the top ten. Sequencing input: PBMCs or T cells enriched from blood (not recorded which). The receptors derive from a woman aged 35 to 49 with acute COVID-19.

The DNA of the CDR3 is TGTGCCAGCAGCCAAGAACAAGCGGGAGGGCGCGAGCAGTACTTC. Translation: CASSQEQAGGREQYF. V is TRBV3-1 (or the pseudogene TRBV3-2) and J is TRBJ2-7; 10 positions match TRBD2. Per the germline V gene, CDR1 is LGHDT and CDR2 is YNNKEL (reference sequence). The J segment lost 6 bases and the V segment lost 0 bases, leaving 5 bases of the junction unmatched. This CDR3 has 15 residues.

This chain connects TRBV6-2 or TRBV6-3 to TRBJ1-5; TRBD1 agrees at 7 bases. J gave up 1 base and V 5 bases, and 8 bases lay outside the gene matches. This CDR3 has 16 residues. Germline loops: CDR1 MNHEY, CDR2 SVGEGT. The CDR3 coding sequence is TGTGCCAGCAGTACTAGACAGGGCGAAAGCAATCAGCCCCAGCATTTT. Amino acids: CASSTRQGESNQPQHF.

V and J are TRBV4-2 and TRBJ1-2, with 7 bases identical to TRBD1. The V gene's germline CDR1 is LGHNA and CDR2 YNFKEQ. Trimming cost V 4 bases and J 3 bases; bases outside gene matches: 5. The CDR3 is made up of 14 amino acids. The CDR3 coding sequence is TGTGCCAGCAGCCCCACCGACAGGGACTATGGCTACACCTTC. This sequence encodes CASSPTDRDYGYTF.

CDR3 sequence: CASSLLGGATDTQYF. CDR3 sequence (DNA): TGTGCCAGCAGCTTGCTCGGGGGAGCCACAGATACGCAGTATTTT. The chain couples TRBV5-4 to TRBJ2-3; the D gene is possibly TRBD2 (6 bases). The germline V and J ends were trimmed by 1 base and 2 bases, with 11 bases remaining between them. Germline CDR1 and CDR2: SGHNT and YYREEE (reference sequence). The CDR3 covers 15 residues.

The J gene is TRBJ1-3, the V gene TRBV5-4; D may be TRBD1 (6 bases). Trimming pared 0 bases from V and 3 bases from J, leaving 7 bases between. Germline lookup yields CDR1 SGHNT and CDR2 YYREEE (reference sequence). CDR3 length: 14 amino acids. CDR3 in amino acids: CASSLAGVGNTIYF. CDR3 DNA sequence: TGTGCCAGCAGCTTGGCAGGGGTTGGAAACACCATATATTTT.

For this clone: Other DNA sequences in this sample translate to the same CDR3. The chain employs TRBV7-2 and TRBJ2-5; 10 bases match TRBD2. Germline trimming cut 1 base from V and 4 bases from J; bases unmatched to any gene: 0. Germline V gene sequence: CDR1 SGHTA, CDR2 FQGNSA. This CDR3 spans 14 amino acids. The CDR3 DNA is TGTGCCAGCAGCTTAGGACTAGCGGGAGAGACCCAGTACTTC. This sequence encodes CASSLGLAGETQYF. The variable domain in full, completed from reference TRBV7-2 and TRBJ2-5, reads GAGVSQSPSNKVTEKGKDVELRCDPISGHTALYWYRQSLGQGLEFLIYFQGNSAPDKSGLPSDRFSAERTGGSVSTLTIQRTQQEDSAVYLCASSLGLAGETQYFGPGTRLLVL.

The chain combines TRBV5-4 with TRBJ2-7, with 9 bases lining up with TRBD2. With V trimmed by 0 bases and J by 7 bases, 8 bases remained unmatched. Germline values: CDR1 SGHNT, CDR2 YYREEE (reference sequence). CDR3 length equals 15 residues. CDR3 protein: CASSLGGSGSWEQYF. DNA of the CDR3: TGTGCCAGCAGCTTGGGGGGTAGCGGGAGCTGGGAGCAGTACTTC. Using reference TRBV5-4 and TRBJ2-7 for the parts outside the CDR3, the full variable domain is ETGVTQSPTHLIKTRGQQVTLRCSSQSGHNTVSWYQQALGQGPQFIFQYYREEENGRGNFPPRFSGLQFPNYSSELNVNALELDDSALYLCASSLGGSGSWEQYFGPGTRLTVT.

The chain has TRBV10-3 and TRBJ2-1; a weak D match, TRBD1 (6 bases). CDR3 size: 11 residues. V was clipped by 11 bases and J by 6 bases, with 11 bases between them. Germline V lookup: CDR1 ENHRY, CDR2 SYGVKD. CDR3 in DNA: TGTGCCTCCCAAGGGGGCAATGAGCAGTTCTTC. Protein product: CASQGGNEQFF.

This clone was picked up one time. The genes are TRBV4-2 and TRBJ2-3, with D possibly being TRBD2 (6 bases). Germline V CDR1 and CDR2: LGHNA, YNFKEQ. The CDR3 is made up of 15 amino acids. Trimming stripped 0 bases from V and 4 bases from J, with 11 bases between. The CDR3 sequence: CASSQDPAGPDTQYF. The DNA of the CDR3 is TGTGCCAGCAGCCAAGATCCCGCGGGACCAGATACGCAGTATTTT.

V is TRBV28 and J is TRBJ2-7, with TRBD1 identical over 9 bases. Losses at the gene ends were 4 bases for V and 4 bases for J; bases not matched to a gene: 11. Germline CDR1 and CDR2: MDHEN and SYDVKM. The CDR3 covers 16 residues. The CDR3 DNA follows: TGTGCCAGCAGTTCCGCCGCGGACAGGGGTTTATACGAGCAGTACTTC. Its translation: CASSSAADRGLYEQYF. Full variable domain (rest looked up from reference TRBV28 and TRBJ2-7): DVKVTQSSRYLVKRTGEKVFLECVQDMDHENMFWYRQDPGLGLRLIYFSYDVKMKEKGDIPEGYSVSREKKERFSLILESASTNQTSMYLCASSSAADRGLYEQYFGPGTRLTVT.

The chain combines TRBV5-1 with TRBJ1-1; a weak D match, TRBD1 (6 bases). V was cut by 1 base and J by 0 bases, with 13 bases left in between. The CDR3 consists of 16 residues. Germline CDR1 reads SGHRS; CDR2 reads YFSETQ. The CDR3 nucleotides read TGCGCCAGCAGCTTGTCCACAGGGAACTTGAACACTGAAGCTTTCTTT. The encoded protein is CASSLSTGNLNTEAFF.

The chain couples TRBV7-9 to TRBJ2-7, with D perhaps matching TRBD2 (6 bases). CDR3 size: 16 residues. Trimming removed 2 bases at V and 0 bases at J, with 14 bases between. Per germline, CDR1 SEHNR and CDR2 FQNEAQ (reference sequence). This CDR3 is CASSLRRDGYSYEQYF. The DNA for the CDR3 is TGTGCCAGCAGCTTACGGCGGGACGGGTACTCCTACGAGCAGTACTTC.

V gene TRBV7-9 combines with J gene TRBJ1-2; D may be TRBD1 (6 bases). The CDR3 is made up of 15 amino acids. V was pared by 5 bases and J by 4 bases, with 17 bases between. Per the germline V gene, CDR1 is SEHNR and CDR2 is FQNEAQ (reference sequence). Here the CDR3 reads CASSGTGDRSYGYTF. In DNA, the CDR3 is TGTGCCAGCAGCGGAACAGGAGACAGGAGCTATGGCTACACCTTC.

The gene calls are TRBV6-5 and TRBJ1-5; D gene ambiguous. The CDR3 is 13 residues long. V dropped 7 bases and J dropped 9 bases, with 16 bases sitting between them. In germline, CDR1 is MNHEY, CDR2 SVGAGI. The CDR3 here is CASTGSSGGPQHF. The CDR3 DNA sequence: TGTGCCAGCACCGGGTCCTCGGGTGGGCCCCAGCATTTT.

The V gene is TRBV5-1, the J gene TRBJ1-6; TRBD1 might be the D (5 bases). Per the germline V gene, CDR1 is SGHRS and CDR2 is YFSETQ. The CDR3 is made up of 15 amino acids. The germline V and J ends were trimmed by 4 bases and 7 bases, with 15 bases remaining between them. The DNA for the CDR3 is TGCGCCAGCAGCGTGGGACGGAGGGAGAATTCACCCCTCCACTTT. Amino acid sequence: CASSVGRRENSPLHF.

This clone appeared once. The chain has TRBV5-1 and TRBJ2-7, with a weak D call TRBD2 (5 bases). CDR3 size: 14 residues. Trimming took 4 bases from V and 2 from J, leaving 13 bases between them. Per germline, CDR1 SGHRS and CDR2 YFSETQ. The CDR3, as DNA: TGCGCCAGCAGCCCGGATCGGGGAACCTACGAGCAGTACTTC. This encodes CASSPDRGTYEQYF.

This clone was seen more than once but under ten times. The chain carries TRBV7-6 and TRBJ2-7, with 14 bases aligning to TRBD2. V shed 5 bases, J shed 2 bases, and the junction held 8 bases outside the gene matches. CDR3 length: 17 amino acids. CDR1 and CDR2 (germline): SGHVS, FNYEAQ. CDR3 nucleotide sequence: TGTGCCAGCAGCATCGGGACTAGCGGGAGCCGGGCCTACGAGCAGTACTTC. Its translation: CASSIGTSGSRAYEQYF. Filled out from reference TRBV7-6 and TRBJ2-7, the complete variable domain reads GAGVSQSPRYKVTKRGQDVALRCDPISGHVSLYWYRQALGQGPEFLTYFNYEAQQDKSGLPNDRFSAERPEGSISTLTIQRTEQRDSAMYRCASSIGTSGSRAYEQYFGPGTRLTVT.

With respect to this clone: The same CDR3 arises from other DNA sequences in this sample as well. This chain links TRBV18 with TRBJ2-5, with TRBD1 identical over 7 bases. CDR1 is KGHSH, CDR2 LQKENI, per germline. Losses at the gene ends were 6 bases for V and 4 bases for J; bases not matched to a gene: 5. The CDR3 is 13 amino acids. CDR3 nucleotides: TGTGCCAGCTCGTCCTCAGGGGGAGAGACCCAGTACTTC. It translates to CASSSSGGETQYF.

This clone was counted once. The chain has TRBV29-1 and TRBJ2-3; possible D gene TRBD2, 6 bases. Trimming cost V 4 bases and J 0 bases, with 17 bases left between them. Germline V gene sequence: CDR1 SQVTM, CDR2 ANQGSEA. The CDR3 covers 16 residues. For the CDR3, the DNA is TGCAGCGTTGCCCCGAGGCGGGGCCCTAGCACAGATACGCAGTATTTT. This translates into CSVAPRRGPSTDTQYF.

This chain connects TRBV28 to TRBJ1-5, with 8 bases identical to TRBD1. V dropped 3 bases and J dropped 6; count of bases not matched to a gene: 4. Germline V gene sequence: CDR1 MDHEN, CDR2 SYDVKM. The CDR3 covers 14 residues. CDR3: CASSLTGESQPQHF. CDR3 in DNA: TGTGCCAGCAGTTTGACAGGGGAAAGTCAGCCCCAGCATTTT.

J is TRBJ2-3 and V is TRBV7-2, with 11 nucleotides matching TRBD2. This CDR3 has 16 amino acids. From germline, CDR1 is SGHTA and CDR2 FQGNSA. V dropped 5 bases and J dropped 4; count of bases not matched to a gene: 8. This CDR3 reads CASSPRLAGISDTQYF. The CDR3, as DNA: TGTGCCAGCAGCCCTAGACTAGCGGGGATATCAGATACGCAGTATTTT. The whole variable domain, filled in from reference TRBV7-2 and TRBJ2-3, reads GAGVSQSPSNKVTEKGKDVELRCDPISGHTALYWYRQSLGQGLEFLIYFQGNSAPDKSGLPSDRFSAERTGGSVSTLTIQRTQQEDSAVYLCASSPRLAGISDTQYFGPGTRLTVL.

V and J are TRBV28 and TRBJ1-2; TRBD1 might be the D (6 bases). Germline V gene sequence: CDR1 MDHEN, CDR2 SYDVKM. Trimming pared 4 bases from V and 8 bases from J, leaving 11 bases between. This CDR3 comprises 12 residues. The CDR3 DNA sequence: TGTGCCAGCAGTTACAGGGTACGGGGCTACACCTTC. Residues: CASSYRVRGYTF.

CDR3 sequence: CASRRPGDRGYSNQPQHF. In DNA, the CDR3 is TGTGCCAGCAGGAGGCCCGGGGACAGGGGTTATAGCAATCAGCCCCAGCATTTT. This chain links TRBV5-6 with TRBJ1-5; 10 bases fit TRBD1. V dropped 5 bases and J dropped 0; count of bases not matched to a gene: 11. Germline V gene lookup returns CDR1 SGHDT and CDR2 YYEEEE. The CDR3 is 18 amino acids. Based on the CDR3 plus reference TRBV5-6 and TRBJ1-5, the full variable domain is DAGVTQSPTHLIKTRGQQVTLRCSPKSGHDTVSWYQQALGQGPQFIFQYYEEEERQRGNFPDRFSGHQFPNYSSELNVNALLLGDSALYLCASRRPGDRGYSNQPQHFGDGTRLSIL.

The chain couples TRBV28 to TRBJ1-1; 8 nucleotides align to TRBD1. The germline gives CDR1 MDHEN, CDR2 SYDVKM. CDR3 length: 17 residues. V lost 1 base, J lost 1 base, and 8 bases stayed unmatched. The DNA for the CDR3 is TGTGCCAGCAGTTTATTCGGCAGGGGGCAGGGGAACACTGAAGCTTTCTTT. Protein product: CASSLFGRGQGNTEAFF.

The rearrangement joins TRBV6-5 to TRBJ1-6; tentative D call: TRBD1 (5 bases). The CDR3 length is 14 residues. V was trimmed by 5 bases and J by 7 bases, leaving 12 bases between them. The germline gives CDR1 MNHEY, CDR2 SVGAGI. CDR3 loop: CASSREQENSPLHF. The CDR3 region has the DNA TGTGCCAGCAGTAGGGAACAGGAGAATTCACCCCTCCACTTT.

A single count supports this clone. The DNA for the CDR3 is TGTGCCAGCAGCCAAGTTAGCCCCGGGAGCATGAACACTGAAGCTTTCTTT. Translated: CASSQVSPGSMNTEAFF. The rearrangement joins TRBV3-1 (or the pseudogene TRBV3-2) to TRBJ1-1; unclear D gene. CDR1 is LGHDT and CDR2 is YNNKEL in the germline V gene (reference sequence). The CDR3 has 17 residues. The ends were cut back, 1 base at V and 0 bases at J, with 15 bases in the middle.

DNA of the CDR3: TGTGCCAGCACTTCTGACCCGGGACTAGATCTCCTGGGCCAGTTCTTC. As protein: CASTSDPGLDLLGQFF. This sequence joins TRBV28 and TRBJ2-1, with 8 bases matching TRBD2. J lost 13 bases, V lost 7 bases, and 21 bases had no gene match. CDR1 and CDR2 (germline): MDHEN, SYDVKM. This CDR3 is 16 amino acids long.